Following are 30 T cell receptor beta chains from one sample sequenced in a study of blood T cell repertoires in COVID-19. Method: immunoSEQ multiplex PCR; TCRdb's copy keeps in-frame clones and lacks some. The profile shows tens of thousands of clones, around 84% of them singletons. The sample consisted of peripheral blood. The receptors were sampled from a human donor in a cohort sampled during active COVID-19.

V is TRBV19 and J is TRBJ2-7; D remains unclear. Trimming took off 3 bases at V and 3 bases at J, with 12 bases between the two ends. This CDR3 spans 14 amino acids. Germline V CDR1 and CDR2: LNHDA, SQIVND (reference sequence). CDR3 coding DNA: TGTGCCAGTAGTATCGACGCGGAAGACTACGAGCAGTACTTC. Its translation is CASSIDAEDYEQYF.

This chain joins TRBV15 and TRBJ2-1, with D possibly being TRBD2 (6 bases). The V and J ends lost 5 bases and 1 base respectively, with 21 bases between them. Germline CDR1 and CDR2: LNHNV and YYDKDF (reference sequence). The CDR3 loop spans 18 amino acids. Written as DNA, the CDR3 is TGTGCCACCAGCGGCTACCGACCGGACGGGGGTTCCTACAATGAGCAGTTCTTC. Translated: CATSGYRPDGGSYNEQFF.

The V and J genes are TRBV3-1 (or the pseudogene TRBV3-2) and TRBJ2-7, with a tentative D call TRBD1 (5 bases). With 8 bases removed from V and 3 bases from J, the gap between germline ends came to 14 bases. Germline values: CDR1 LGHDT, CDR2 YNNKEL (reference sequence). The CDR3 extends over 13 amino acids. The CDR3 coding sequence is TGTGCCAGCTCGTTCAGGGTGGACTACGAGCAGTACTTC. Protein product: CASSFRVDYEQYF.

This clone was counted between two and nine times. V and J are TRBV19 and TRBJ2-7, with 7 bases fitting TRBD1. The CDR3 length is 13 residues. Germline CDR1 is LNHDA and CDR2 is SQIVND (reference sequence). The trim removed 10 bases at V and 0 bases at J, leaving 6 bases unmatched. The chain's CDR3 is CATTGEISYEQYF. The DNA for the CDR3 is TGTGCCACCACAGGGGAAATCTCCTACGAGCAGTACTTC.

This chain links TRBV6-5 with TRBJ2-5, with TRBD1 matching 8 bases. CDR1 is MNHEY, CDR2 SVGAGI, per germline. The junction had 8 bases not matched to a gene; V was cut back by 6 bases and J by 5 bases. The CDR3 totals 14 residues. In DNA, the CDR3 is TGTGCCAGCAGGGAGACAGGGGCGGGGGAGACCCAGTACTTC. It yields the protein CASRETGAGETQYF.

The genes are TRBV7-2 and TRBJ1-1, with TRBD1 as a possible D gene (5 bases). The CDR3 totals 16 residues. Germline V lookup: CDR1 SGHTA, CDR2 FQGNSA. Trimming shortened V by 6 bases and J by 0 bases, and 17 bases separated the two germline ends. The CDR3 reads CASRPPLSGMNTEAFF. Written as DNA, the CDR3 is TGTGCCAGCAGGCCTCCCCTATCAGGGATGAACACTGAAGCTTTCTTT.

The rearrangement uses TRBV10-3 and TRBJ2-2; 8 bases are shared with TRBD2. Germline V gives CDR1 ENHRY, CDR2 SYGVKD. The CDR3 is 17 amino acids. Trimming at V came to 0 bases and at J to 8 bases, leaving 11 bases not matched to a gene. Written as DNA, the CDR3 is TGTGCCATCAGTGAGTCGAGCGCGGCGGGGGGCCGTGGGGAGCTGTTTTTT. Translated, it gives CAISESSAAGGRGELFF.

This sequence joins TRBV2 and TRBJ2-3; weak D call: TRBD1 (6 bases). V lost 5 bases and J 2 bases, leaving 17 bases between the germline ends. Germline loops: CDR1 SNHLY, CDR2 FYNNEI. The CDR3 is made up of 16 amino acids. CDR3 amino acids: CASSYVAGVPTDTQYF. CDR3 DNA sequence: TGTGCCAGCAGTTACGTGGCAGGGGTCCCCACAGATACGCAGTATTTT.

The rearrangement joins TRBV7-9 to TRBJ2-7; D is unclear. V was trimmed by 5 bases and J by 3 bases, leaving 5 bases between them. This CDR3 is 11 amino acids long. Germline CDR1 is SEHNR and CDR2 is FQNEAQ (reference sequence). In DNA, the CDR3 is TGTGCCAGCAGCGTCTTCTACGAGCAGTACTTC. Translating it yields CASSVFYEQYF.

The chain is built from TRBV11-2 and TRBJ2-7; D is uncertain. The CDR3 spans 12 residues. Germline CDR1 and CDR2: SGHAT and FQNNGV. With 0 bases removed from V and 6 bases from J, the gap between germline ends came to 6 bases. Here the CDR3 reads CASSLDRSEQYF. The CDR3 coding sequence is TGTGCCAGCAGCTTAGATCGCAGCGAGCAGTACTTC.

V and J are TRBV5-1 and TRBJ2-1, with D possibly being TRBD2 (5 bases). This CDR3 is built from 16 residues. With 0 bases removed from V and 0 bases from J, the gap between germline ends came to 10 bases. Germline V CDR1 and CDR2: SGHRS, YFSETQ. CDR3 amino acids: CASSLAAGGSYNEQFF. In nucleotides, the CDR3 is TGCGCCAGCAGCTTGGCCGCGGGTGGCTCCTACAATGAGCAGTTCTTC.

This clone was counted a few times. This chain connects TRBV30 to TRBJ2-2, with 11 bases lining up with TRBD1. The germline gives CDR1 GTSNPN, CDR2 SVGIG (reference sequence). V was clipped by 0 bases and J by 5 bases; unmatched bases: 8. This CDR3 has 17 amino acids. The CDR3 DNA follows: TGTGCCTGGAGTGTCCCCCGGGACAGGGGGTTTACCGGGGAGCTGTTTTTT. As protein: CAWSVPRDRGFTGELFF.

The CDR3 coding sequence is TGTGCCAGCAGTTCGGGGTCATCTGGCTACACCTTC. It translates to CASSSGSSGYTF. The genes are TRBV28 and TRBJ1-2; D is unclear. V dropped 4 bases and J dropped 7 bases, with 10 bases sitting between them. The CDR3 runs to 12 residues. The germline gives CDR1 MDHEN, CDR2 SYDVKM.

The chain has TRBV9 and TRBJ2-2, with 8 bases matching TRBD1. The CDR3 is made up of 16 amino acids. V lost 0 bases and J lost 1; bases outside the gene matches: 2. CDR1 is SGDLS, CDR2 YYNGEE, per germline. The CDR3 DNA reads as TGTGCCAGCAGCGTAGTTGGGACAGGGAACACCGGGGAGCTGTTTTTT. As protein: CASSVVGTGNTGELFF.

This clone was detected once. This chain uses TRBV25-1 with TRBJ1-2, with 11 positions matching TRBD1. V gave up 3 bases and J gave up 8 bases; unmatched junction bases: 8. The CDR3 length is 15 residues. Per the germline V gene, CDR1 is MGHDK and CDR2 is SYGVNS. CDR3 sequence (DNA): TGTGCCAGCAGTGACCTGGACAGGGGGCTACGGGGCTACACCTTC. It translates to CASSDLDRGLRGYTF.

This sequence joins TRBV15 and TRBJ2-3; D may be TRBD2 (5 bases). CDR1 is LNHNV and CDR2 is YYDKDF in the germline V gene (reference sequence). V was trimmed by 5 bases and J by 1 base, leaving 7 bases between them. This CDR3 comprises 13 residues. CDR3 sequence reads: CATSPGGTDTQYF. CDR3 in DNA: TGTGCCACCAGCCCCGGGGGCACAGATACGCAGTATTTT.

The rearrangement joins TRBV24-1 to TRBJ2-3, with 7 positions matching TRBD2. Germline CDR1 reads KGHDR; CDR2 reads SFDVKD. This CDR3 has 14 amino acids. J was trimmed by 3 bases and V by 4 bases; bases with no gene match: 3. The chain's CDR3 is CATSDGLGTDTQYF. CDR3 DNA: TGTGCCACCAGTGACGGACTAGGGACAGATACGCAGTATTTT.

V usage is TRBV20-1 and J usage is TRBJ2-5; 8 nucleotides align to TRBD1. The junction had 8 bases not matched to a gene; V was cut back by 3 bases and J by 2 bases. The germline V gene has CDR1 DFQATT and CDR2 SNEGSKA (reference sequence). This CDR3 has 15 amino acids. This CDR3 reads CSASGTGGYQETQYF. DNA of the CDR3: TGCAGTGCTAGTGGGACAGGAGGGTATCAAGAGACCCAGTACTTC.

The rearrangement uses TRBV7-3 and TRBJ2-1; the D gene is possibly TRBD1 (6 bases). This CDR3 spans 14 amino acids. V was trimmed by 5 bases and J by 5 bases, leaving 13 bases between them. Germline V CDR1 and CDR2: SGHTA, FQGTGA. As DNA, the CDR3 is TGTGCCAGCAGCCCCCCTGGGACAAACAATGAGCAGTTCTTC. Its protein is CASSPPGTNNEQFF.

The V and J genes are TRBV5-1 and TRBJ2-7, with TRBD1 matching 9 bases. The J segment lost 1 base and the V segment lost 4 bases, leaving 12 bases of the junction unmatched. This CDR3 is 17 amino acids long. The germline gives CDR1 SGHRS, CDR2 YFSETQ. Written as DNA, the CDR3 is TGCGCCAGCAGCCCCGGACAGGGGTCCCGGGGATCCTACGAGCAGTACTTC. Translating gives CASSPGQGSRGSYEQYF.

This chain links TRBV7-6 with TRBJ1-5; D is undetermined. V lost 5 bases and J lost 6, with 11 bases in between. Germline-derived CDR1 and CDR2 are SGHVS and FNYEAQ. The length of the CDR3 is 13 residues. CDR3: CASSLDRVQPQHF. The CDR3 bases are TGTGCCAGCAGCCTAGATCGGGTTCAGCCCCAGCATTTT.

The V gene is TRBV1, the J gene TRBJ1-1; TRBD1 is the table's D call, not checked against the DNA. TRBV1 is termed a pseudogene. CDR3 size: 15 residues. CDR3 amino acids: CTSSQDLETRTEAFF. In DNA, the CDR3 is TGCACCAGCAGCCAAGATCTTGAGACACGCACTGAAGCTTTCTTT.

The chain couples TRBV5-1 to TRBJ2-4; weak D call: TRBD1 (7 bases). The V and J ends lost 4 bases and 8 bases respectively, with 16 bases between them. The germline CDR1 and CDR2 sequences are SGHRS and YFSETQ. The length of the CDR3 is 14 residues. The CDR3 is CASSAGQPKDIQYF. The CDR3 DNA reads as TGCGCCAGCAGCGCGGGACAGCCTAAGGACATTCAGTACTTC.

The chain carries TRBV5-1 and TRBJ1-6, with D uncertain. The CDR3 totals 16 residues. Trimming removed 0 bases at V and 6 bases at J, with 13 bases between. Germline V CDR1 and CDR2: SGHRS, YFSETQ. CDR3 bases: TGCGCCAGCAGCTTGGTTGCTCCGGGGTTTAATTCACCCCTCCACTTT. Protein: CASSLVAPGFNSPLHF.

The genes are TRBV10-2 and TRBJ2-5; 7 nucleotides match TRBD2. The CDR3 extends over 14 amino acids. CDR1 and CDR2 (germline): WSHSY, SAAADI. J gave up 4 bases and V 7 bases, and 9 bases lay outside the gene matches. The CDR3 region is CASNWRERGETQYF. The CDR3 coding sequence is TGCGCCAGCAATTGGCGGGAGAGGGGAGAGACCCAGTACTTC.

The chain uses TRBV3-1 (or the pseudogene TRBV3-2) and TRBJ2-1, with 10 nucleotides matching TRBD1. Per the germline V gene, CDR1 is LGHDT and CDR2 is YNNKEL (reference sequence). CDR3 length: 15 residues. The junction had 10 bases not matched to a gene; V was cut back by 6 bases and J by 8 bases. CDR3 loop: CASSYRQGAEDEQFF. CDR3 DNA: TGTGCCAGCAGTTACCGACAGGGGGCCGAAGATGAGCAGTTCTTC.

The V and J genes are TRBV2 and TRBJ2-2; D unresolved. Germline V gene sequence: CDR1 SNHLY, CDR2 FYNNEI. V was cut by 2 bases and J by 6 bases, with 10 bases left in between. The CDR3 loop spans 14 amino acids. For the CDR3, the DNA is TGTGCCAGCAGTGAAACAGCCGTGGCCGGGGAGCTGTTTTTT. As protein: CASSETAVAGELFF.

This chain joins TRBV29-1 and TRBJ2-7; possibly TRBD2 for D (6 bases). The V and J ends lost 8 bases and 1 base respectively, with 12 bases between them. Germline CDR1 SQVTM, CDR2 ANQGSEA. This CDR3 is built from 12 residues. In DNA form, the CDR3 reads TGCAGCACCCAGGAGGGGTCCTACGAGCAGTACTTC. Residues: CSTQEGSYEQYF.

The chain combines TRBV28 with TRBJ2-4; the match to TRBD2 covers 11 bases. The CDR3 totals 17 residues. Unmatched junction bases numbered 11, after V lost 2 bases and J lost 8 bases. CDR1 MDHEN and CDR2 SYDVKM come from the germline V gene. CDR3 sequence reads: CASSLPTPSGRWDIQYF. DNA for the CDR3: TGTGCCAGCAGTTTACCTACACCTAGCGGGAGGTGGGACATTCAGTACTTC.

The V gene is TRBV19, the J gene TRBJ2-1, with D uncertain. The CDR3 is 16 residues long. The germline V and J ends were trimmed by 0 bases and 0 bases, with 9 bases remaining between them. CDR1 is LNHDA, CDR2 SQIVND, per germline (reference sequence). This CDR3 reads CASSIDSASSYNEQFF. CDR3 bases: TGTGCCAGTAGTATAGACTCTGCCAGCTCCTACAATGAGCAGTTCTTC.